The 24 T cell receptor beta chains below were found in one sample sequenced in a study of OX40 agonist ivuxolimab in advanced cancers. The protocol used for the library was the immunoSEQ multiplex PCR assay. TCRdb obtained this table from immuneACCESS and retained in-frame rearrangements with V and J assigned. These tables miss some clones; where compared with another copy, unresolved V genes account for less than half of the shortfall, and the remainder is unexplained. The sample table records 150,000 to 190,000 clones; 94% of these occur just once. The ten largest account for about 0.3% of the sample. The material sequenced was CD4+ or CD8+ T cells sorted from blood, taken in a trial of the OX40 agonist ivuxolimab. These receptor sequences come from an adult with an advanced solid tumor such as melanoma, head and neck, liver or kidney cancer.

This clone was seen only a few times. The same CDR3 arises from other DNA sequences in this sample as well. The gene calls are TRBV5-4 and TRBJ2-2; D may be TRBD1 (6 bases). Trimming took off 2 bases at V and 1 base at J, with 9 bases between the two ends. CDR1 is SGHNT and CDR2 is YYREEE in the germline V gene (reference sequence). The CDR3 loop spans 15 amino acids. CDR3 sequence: CASSLGGRNTGELFF. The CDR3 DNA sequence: TGTGCCAGCAGCTTAGGGGGACGGAACACCGGGGAGCTGTTTTTT.

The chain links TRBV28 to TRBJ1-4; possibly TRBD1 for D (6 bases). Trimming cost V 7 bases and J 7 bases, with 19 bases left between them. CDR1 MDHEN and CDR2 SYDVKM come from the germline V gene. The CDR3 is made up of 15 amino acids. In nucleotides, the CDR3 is TGTGCCAGCACCTATGGGGGCGCGGGGATTGAAAAACTGTTTTTT. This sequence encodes CASTYGGAGIEKLFF.

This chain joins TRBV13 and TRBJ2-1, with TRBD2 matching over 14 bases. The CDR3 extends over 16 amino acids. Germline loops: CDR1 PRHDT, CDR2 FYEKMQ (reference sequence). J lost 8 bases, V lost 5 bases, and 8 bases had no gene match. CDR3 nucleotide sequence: TGTGCCAGCAGCCCTTCGACTAGCGGGAGGGGGGATGAGCAGTTCTTC. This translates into CASSPSTSGRGDEQFF.

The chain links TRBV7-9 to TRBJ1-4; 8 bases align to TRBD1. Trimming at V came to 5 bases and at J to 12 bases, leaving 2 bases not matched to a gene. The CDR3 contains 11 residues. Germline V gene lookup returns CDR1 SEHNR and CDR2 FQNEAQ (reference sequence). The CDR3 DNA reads TGTGCCAGCAGCCCCAGGGGGCAACTGTTTTTT. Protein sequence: CASSPRGQLFF.

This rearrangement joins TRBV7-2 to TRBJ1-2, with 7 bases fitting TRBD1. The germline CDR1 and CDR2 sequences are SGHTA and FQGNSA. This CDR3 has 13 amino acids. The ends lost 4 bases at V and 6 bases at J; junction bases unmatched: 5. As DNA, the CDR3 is TGTGCCAGCAGCTCCTCGACAGGGAATGGCTACACCTTC. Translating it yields CASSSSTGNGYTF.

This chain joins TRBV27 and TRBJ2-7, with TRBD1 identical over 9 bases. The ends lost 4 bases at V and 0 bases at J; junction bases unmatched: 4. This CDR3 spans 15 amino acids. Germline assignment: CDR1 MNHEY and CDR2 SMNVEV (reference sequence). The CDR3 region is CASSSPGQGSYEQYF. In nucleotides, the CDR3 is TGTGCCAGCAGTTCACCGGGACAGGGCTCCTACGAGCAGTACTTC.

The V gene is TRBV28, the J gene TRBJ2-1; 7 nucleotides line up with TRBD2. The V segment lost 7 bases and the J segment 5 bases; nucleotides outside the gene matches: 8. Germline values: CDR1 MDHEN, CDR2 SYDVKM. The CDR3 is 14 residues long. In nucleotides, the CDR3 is TGTGCCAGCACCCACAGCGGGAAACACAATGAGCAGTTCTTC. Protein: CASTHSGKHNEQFF. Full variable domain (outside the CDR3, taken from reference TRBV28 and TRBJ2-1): DVKVTQSSRYLVKRTGEKVFLECVQDMDHENMFWYRQDPGLGLRLIYFSYDVKMKEKGDIPEGYSVSREKKERFSLILESASTNQTSMYLCASTHSGKHNEQFFGPGTRLTVL.

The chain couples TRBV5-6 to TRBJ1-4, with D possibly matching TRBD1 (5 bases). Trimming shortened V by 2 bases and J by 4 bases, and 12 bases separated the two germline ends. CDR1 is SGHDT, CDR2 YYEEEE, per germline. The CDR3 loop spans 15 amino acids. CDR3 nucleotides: TGTGCCAGCAGCTTTGGGGGATTCGGTAATGAAAAACTGTTTTTT. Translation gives CASSFGGFGNEKLFF.

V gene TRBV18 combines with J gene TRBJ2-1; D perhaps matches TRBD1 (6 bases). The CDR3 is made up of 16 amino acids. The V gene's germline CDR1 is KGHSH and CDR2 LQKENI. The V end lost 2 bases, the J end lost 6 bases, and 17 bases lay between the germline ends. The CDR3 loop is CASSPIQGTLPNEQFF. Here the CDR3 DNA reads TGTGCCAGCTCACCAATACAGGGTACCCTCCCCAATGAGCAGTTCTTC.

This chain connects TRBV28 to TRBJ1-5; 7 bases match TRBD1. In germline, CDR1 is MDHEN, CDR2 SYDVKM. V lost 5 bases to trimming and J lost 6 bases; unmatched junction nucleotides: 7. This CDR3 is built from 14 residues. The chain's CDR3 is CASSTMTGPQPQHF. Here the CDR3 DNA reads TGTGCCAGCAGTACCATGACAGGGCCTCAGCCCCAGCATTTT.

Written as DNA, the CDR3 is TGTGCCAGCAGTTCACGTACCGACACAGGGCTCGAGACCCAGTACTTC. The encoded protein is CASSSRTDTGLETQYF. J is TRBJ2-5 and V is TRBV2; weak D call: TRBD1 (6 bases). The V gene lost 5 bases and the J gene lost 5 bases, with 21 bases spanning the gap. CDR1 is SNHLY and CDR2 is FYNNEI in the germline V gene. The CDR3 runs 16 residues.

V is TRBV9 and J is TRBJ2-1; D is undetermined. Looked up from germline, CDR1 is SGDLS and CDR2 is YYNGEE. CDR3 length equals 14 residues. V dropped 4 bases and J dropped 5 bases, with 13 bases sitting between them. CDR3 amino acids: CASSPHLANNEQFF. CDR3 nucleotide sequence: TGTGCCAGCAGCCCGCACTTAGCCAACAATGAGCAGTTCTTC. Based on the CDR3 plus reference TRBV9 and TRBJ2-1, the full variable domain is DSGVTQTPKHLITATGQRVTLRCSPRSGDLSVYWYQQSLDQGLQFLIQYYNGEERAKGNILERFSAQQFPDLHSELNLSSLELGDSALYFCASSPHLANNEQFFGPGTRLTVL.

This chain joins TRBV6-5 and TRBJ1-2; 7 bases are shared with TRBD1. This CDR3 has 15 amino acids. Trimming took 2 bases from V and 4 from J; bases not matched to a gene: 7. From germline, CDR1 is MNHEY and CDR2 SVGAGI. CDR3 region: CASSYTGQSIYGYTF. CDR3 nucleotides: TGTGCCAGCAGTTACACGGGACAGAGTATCTATGGCTACACCTTC.

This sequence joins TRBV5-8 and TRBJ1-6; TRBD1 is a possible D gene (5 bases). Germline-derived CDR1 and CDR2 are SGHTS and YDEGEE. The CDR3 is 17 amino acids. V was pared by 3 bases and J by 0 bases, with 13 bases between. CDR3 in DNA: TGTGCCAGCAGCTACCTTGAGGGGAGCTCCTATAATTCACCCCTCCACTTT. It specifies CASSYLEGSSYNSPLHF.

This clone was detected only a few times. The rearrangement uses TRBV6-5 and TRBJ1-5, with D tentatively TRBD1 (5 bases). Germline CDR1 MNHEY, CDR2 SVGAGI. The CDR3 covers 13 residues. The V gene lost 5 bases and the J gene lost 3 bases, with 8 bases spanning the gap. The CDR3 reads CASSIRDNQPQHF. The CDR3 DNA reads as TGTGCCAGCAGTATCAGGGACAATCAGCCCCAGCATTTT.

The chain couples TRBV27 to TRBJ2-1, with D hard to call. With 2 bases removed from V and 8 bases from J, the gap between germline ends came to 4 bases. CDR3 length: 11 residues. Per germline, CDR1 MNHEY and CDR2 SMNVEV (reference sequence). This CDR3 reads CASSLAYEQFF. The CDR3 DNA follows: TGTGCCAGCAGTTTAGCTTATGAGCAGTTCTTC.

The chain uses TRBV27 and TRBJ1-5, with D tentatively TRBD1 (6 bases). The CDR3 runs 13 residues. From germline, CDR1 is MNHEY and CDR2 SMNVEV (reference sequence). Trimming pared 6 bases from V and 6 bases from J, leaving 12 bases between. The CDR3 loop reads CASSHTGIQPQHF. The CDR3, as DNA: TGTGCCAGCAGCCATACAGGGATTCAGCCCCAGCATTTT.

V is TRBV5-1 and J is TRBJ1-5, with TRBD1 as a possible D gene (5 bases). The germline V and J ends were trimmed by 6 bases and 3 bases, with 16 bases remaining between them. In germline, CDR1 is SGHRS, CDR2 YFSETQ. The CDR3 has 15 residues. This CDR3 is CASKKTGGVNQPQHF. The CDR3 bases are TGCGCCAGCAAGAAGACGGGAGGGGTCAATCAGCCCCAGCATTTT.

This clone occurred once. CDR3 residues: CASSVGGNTIYF. CDR3 nucleotides: TGTGCCAGCAGCGTGGGGGGAAACACCATATATTTT. The gene calls are TRBV5-4 and TRBJ1-3; D unresolved. This CDR3 contains 12 residues. V was cut by 4 bases and J by 4 bases, with 6 bases left in between. The germline V gene has CDR1 SGHNT and CDR2 YYREEE (reference sequence).

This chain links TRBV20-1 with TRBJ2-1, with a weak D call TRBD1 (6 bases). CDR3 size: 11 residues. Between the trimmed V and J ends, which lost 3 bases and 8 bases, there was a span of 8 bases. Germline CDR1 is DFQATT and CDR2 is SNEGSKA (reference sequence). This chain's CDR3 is CSASRGHEQFF. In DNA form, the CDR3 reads TGCAGTGCTAGCAGGGGCCATGAGCAGTTCTTC.

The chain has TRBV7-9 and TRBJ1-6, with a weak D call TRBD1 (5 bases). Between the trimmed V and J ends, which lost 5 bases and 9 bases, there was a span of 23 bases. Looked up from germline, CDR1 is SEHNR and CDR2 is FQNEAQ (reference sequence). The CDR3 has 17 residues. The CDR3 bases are TGTGCCAGCAGCCCACCCGGGAGCGCTAATGGGGGTTCACCCCTCCACTTT. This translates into CASSPPGSANGGSPLHF.

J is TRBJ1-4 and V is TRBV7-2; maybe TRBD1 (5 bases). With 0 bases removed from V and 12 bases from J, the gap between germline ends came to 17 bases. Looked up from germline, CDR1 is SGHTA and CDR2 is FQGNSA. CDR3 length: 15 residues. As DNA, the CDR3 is TGTGCCAGCAGCTTAGCGCCCATGAAGGGGACGGAACTGTTTTTT. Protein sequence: CASSLAPMKGTELFF. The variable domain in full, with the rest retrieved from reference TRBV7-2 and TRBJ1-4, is GAGVSQSPSNKVTEKGKDVELRCDPISGHTALYWYRQSLGQGLEFLIYFQGNSAPDKSGLPSDRFSAERTGGSVSTLTIQRTQQEDSAVYLCASSLAPMKGTELFFGSGTQLSVL.

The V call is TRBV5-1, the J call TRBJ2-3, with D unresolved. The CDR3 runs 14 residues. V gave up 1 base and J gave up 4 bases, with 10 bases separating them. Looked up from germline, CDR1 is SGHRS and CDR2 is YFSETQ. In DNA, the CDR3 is TGCGCCAGCAGCTTGAGTCGAGACCCAGATACGCAGTATTTT. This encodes CASSLSRDPDTQYF.

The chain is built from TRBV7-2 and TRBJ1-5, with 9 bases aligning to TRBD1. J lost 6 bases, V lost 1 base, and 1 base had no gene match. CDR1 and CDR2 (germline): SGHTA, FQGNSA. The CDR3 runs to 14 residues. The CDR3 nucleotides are TGTGCCAGCAGCTTAGGACAGGGGGTTCAGCCCCAGCATTTT. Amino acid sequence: CASSLGQGVQPQHF.